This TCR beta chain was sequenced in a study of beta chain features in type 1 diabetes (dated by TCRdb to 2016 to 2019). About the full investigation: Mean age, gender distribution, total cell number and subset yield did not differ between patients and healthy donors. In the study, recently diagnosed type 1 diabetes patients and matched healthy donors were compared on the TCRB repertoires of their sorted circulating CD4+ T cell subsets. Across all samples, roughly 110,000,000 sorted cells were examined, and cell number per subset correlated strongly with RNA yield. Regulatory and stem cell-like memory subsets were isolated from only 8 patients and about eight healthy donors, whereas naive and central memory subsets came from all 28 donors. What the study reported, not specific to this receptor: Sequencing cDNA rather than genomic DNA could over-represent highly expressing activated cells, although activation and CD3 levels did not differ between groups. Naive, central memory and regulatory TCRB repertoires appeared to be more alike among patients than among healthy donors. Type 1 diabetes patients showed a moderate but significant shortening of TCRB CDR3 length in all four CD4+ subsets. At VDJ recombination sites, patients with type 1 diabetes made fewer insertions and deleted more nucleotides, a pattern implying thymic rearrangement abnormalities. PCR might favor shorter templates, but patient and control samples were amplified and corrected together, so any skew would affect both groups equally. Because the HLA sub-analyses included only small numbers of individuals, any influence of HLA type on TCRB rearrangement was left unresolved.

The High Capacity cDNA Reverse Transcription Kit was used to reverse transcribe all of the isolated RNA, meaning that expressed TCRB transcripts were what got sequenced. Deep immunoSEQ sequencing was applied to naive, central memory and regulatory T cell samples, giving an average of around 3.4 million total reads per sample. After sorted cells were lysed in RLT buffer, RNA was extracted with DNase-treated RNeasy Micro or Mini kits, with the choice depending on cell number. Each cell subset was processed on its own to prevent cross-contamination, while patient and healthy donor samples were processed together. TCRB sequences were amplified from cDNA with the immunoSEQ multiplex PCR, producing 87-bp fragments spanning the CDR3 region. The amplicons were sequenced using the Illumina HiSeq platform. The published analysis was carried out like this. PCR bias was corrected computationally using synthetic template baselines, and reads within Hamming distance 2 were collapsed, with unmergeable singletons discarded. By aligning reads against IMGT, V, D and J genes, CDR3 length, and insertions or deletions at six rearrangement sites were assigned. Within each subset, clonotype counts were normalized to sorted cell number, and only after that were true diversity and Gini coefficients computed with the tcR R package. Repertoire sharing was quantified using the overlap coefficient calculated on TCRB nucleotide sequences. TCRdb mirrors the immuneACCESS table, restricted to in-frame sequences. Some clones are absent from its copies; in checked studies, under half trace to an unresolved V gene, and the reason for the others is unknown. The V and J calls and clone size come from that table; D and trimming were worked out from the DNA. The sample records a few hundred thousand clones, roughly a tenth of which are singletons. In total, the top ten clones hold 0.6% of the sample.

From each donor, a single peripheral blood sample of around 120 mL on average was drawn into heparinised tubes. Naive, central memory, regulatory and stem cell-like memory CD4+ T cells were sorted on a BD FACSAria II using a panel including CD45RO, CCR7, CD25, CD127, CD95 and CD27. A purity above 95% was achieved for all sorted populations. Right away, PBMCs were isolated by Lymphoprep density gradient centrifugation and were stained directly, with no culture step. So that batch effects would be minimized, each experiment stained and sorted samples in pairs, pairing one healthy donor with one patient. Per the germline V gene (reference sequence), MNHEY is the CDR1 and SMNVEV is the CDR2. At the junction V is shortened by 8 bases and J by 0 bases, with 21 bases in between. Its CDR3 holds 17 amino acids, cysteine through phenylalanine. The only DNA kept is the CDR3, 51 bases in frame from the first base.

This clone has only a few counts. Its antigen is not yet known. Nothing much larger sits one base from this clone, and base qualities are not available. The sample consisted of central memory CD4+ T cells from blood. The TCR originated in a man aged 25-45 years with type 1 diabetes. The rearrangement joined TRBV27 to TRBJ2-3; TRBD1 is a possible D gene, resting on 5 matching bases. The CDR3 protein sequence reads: CASGRPIWGASTDTQYF. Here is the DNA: TGTGCCAGCGGAAGGCCGATATGGGGCGCTAGCACAGATACGCAGTATTTT.